A selection of T cell receptor beta chains follows, all from one sample in a study of identical twins. TCRdb reanalysed the 5' RACE reads using MiXCR and keeps one entry per CDR3 protein. The table includes 500,000 or so distinct CDR3 sequences, 22% detected once. This same sample was also part of a study on T cells expressing NK-cell markers.

The source material was CD4+ T cells sorted from blood. These receptors originate from a woman under 30 in good health. CDR3s include the opening cysteine and the closing phenylalanine or tryptophan. D genes are given only for firm matches. Where a row states a size, it is once, few, many or the class of an expanded clone; other rows omit it.

d_call	j_call	v_call	clone_size	cdr3_nt	cdr3_aa
-	TRBJ2-4	TRBV3-1	-	TGTGCCAGCAGCCAACGAACAAGGGCCAAAAACATTCAGTACTTC	CASSQRTRAKNIQYF
-	TRBJ2-1	TRBV7-9	-	TGTGCCAGCAGCTATGATAGCTCCTACAATGAGCAGTTCTTC	CASSYDSSYNEQFF
TRBD1	TRBJ2-1	TRBV6-5	-	TGTGCCAGCAGTTCACCGGGACAGGGTCGATATGAGCAGTTCTTC	CASSSPGQGRYEQFF
-	TRBJ2-5	TRBV12-3/TRBV12-4	many	TGTGCCAGCAGTTTTGGTACCGGTGGGACCCAGTACTTC	CASSFGTGGTQYF
-	TRBJ1-2	TRBV15	few	TGTGCCACTCGAGAGAACGCGGGGGGCTACACCTTC	CATRENAGGYTF
-	TRBJ2-3	TRBV11-2	-	TGTGCCAGCGGCTGGGGACCAGGAGCGGGAGATACGCAGTATTTT	CASGWGPGAGDTQYF
TRBD1	TRBJ2-1	TRBV2	-	TGTGCCAGGCCGTGGGACAGCAACAATGAGCAGTTCTTC	CARPWDSNNEQFF
-	TRBJ2-3	TRBV6-1	few	TGTGCCACCCAAACCCCGAGGGCCACGGGCACAGATACGCAGTATTTT	CATQTPRATGTDTQYF
-	TRBJ2-1	TRBV29-1	few	TGCAGCGTTGAATGGGTCAGTTTCCAGTTCTTC	CSVEWVSFQFF
-	TRBJ2-7	TRBV27	few	TGTGCCAGCAGTTATGGAACCGGGACCCCGCAGTACTTC	CASSYGTGTPQYF
-	TRBJ2-7	TRBV30	few	TGTGCCTGGAGCCCCATTCGGGGGGAGCAGTACTTC	CAWSPIRGEQYF
-	TRBJ2-7	TRBV12-3/TRBV12-4	-	TGTGCCAGCAGTACCGGACAGTGGACTACCTACGAGCAGTACTTC	CASSTGQWTTYEQYF